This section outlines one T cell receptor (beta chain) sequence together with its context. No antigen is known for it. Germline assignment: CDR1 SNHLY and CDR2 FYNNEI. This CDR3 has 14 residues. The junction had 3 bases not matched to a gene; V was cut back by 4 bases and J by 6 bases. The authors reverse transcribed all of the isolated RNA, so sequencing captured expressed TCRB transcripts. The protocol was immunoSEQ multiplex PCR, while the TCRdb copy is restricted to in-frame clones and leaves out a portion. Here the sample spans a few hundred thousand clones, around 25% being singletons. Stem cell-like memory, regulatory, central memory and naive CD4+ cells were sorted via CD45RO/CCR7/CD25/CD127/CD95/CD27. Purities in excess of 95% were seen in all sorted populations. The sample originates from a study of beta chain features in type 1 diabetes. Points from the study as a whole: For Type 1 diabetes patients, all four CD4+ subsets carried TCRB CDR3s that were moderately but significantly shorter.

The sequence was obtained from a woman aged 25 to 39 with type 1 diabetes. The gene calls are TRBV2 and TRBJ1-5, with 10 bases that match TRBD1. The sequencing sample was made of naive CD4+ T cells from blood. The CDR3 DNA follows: TGTGCCAGCAGTGGACAGGGGGCCTTTCAGCCCCAGCATTTT. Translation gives CASSGQGAFQPQHF.